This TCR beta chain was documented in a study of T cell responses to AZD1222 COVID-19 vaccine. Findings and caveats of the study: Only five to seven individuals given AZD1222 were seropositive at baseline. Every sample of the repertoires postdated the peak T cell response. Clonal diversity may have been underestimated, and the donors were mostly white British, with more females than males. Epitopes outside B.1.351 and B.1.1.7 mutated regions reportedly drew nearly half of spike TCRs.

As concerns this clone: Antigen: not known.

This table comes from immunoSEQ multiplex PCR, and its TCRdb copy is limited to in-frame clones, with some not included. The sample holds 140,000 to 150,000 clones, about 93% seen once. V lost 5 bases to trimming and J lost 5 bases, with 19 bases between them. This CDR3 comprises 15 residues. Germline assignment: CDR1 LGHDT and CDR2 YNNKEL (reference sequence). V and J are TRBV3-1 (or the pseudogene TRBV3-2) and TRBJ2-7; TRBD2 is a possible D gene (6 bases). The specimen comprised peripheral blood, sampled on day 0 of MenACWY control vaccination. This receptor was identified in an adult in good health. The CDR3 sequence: CASSSGGSPTDEQYF. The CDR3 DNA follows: TGTGCCAGCAGCTCCGGGGGTAGTCCTACGGACGAGCAGTACTTC.